The 15 T cell receptor beta chains in this list originate from one sample, sequenced in a study of blood T cell repertoires in COVID-19. Sequencing was performed with immunoSEQ multiplex PCR; in TCRdb, only in-frame clones are kept and a portion is missing. The profile covers 65,000 to 95,000 clones, with about four fifths appearing a single time and 12% taken by the ten largest. Sequenced material: peripheral blood. These TCRs come from a woman aged 40 to 55 with active or convalescent COVID-19.

The chain has TRBV2 and TRBJ2-7, with TRBD2 matching 8 bases. Looked up from germline, CDR1 is SNHLY and CDR2 is FYNNEI. The CDR3 is 12 residues long. Trimming cost V 5 bases and J 3 bases; bases outside gene matches: 0. In nucleotides, the CDR3 is TGTGCCAGCAGTACTAGCGGCTACGAGCAGTACTTC. Translation: CASSTSGYEQYF.

This chain joins TRBV6-5 and TRBJ2-5, with 7 bases fitting TRBD1. Losses at the gene ends were 7 bases for V and 4 bases for J; bases not matched to a gene: 12. Germline V gene lookup returns CDR1 MNHEY and CDR2 SVGAGI. This CDR3 comprises 15 residues. In DNA form, the CDR3 reads TGTGCCAGCAAAATTCGAGGGGGCCGAGGAGAGACCCAGTACTTC. Protein product: CASKIRGGRGETQYF.

This clone was observed a few times. The gene calls are TRBV7-9 and TRBJ2-5, with a possible D match to TRBD1 (6 bases). With 5 bases removed from V and 2 bases from J, the gap between germline ends came to 18 bases. From germline, CDR1 is SEHNR and CDR2 FQNEAQ (reference sequence). The CDR3 totals 16 residues. The CDR3 DNA reads as TGTGCCAGCAGCGCCCGAACAGGGATAGGGCAAGAGACCCAGTACTTC. Translated: CASSARTGIGQETQYF.

The chain has TRBV5-6 and TRBJ2-5; the D gene is possibly TRBD2 (5 bases). Between the trimmed V and J ends, which lost 1 base and 9 bases, there was a span of 7 bases. Germline V CDR1 and CDR2: SGHDT, YYEEEE. The CDR3 has 11 residues. CDR3: CASSLFGAQYF. Here the CDR3 DNA reads TGTGCCAGCAGCTTGTTCGGGGCCCAGTACTTC.

The V gene is TRBV20-1, the J gene TRBJ2-1, with 9 bases fitting TRBD1. The V gene end was trimmed by 3 bases and the J gene end by 13 bases; junction bases not matched to a gene: 7. CDR1 and CDR2 from the germline V gene are DFQATT and SNEGSKA (reference sequence). There are 12 residues in the CDR3. CDR3 DNA sequence: TGCAGTGCTAGTGGAACAGGGGGCAAACAGTTCTTC. Protein sequence: CSASGTGGKQFF.

The chain has TRBV6-5 and TRBJ1-2; maybe TRBD1 (5 bases). The CDR3 has 14 residues. The germline gives CDR1 MNHEY, CDR2 SVGAGI. The V and J ends lost 2 bases and 6 bases respectively, with 13 bases between them. The DNA for the CDR3 is TGTGCCAGCAGTTACGCCTGGGGGGGGGATGGCTACACCTTC. This sequence encodes CASSYAWGGDGYTF.

V gene TRBV5-1 combines with J gene TRBJ1-1; tentatively, D is TRBD1 (5 bases). V lost 2 bases and J 8 bases, leaving 16 bases between the germline ends. CDR3 size: 14 residues. CDR1 is SGHRS and CDR2 is YFSETQ in the germline V gene. The CDR3 DNA reads as TGCGCCAGCAGCTTTAACCAAGGCCAGGGAGAAGCTTTCTTT. Translation gives CASSFNQGQGEAFF.

This chain uses TRBV19 with TRBJ2-7; a weak D match, TRBD1 (6 bases). Per germline, CDR1 LNHDA and CDR2 SQIVND (reference sequence). V was trimmed by 9 bases and J by 3 bases, leaving 18 bases between them. The CDR3 has 14 residues. CDR3 region: CASSRGGQNYEQYF. The CDR3 DNA sequence: TGTGCCAGCTCCCGTGGAGGACAGAACTACGAGCAGTACTTC.

This chain joins TRBV10-3 and TRBJ1-5; 9 bases map to TRBD1. The CDR3 length is 14 residues. CDR1 ENHRY and CDR2 SYGVKD come from the germline V gene. The V and J ends lost 6 bases and 6 bases, in that order; junction bases with no gene match: 6. Here the CDR3 reads CAISPRQGGQPQHF. CDR3 bases: TGTGCCATCAGCCCTCGACAGGGGGGTCAGCCCCAGCATTTT.

This clone was seen many times. The chain combines TRBV6-2 or TRBV6-3 with TRBJ2-7; D is perhaps TRBD2 (6 bases). The CDR3 covers 15 residues. Germline lookup yields CDR1 MNHEY and CDR2 SVGEGT. V was clipped by 2 bases and J by 3 bases, with 14 bases between them. CDR3 sequence (DNA): TGTGCCAGCAGTTACGTGGAGGGACCTTACTACGAGCAGTACTTC. Encoded protein: CASSYVEGPYYEQYF.

V gene TRBV28 combines with J gene TRBJ1-6; possibly TRBD1 for D (5 bases). V shed 6 bases and J shed 7 bases, with 22 bases lying between them. This CDR3 has 17 amino acids. Germline V CDR1 and CDR2: MDHEN, SYDVKM. The CDR3 coding sequence is TGTGCCAGCAGCTTGTCTCGGGGGTCTTATGCGAATTCACCCCTCCACTTT. Translation gives CASSLSRGSYANSPLHF.

J is TRBJ2-7 and V is TRBV5-1; TRBD2 might be the D (5 bases). The CDR3 covers 15 residues. Trimming pared 0 bases from V and 3 bases from J, leaving 13 bases between. The germline CDR1 and CDR2 sequences are SGHRS and YFSETQ. CDR3 nucleotides: TGCGCCAGCAGCTTGGGGGCAGGACTCTTCTACGAGCAGTACTTC. As protein: CASSLGAGLFYEQYF.

The J gene is TRBJ1-1, the V gene TRBV10-3, with 7 positions matching TRBD1. Trimming removed 7 bases from V and 1 base from J; junction bases left unmatched: 3. The CDR3 is 13 residues long. Looked up from germline, CDR1 is ENHRY and CDR2 is SYGVKD. The CDR3 DNA reads as TGTGCCATCACGACAGGGTCGAACACTGAAGCTTTCTTT. Amino acid sequence: CAITTGSNTEAFF.

This clone occurred a few times. V and J are TRBV6-5 and TRBJ2-2, with 8 positions matching TRBD1. The CDR3 totals 15 residues. The V gene's germline CDR1 is MNHEY and CDR2 SVGAGI. V shed 8 bases, J shed 8 bases, and the junction held 13 bases outside the gene matches. CDR3 nucleotides: TGTGCCAGCCCGGGAACGGGACAGGTAGTAGGGGAGCTGTTTTTT. As protein: CASPGTGQVVGELFF.

The chain links TRBV7-2 to TRBJ2-5; TRBD1 aligns across 9 bases. V gave up 5 bases and J gave up 5 bases; unmatched junction bases: 6. This CDR3 region has 14 residues. Per the germline V gene, CDR1 is SGHTA and CDR2 is FQGNSA. The CDR3 nucleotides read TGTGCCAGCAGCGTACAGGGGGCTTGGGAGACCCAGTACTTC. This codes for CASSVQGAWETQYF.